These 21 T cell receptor beta chains were all obtained from the same sample, sequenced in a study of blood T cells in healthy people across ages. Then a second PCR, running roughly 6 to 11 cycles, was carried out with a sample-barcoded 5' primer and a J-beta primer mix. TCRdb re-analysed the 5' RACE reads in MiXCR, keeping a single row per CDR3 protein. The sample gives almost 1 million distinct CDR3 sequences, roughly half of which show up once; about a fifth is in the top ten. Sequenced: blood. The source is an older woman in good health.

The DNA for the CDR3 is TGTGCCAGCAGTCTTGCATGGCATAATTCACCCCTCCACTTT. This encodes CASSLAWHNSPLHF. This chain joins TRBV28 and TRBJ1-6; no clear D. Trimming left V 5 bases short and J 5 bases short, with 10 bases between. The CDR3 extends over 14 amino acids. Germline CDR1 and CDR2: MDHEN and SYDVKM. Together with reference TRBV28 and TRBJ1-6, the CDR3 gives the full variable domain: DVKVTQSSRYLVKRTGEKVFLECVQDMDHENMFWYRQDPGLGLRLIYFSYDVKMKEKGDIPEGYSVSREKKERFSLILESASTNQTSMYLCASSLAWHNSPLHFGNGTRLTVT.

V and J are TRBV4-1 and TRBJ2-7; no clear D gene. The CDR3 has 14 residues. The germline CDR1 and CDR2 sequences are MGHRA and YSYEKL. The V end lost 2 bases, the J end lost 1 base, and 9 bases lay between the germline ends. In DNA form, the CDR3 reads TGCGCCAGCAGCCAACAAGGCCGGTCCTACGAGCAGTACTTC. It codes for CASSQQGRSYEQYF.

The V and J genes are TRBV5-1 and TRBJ2-7; TRBD2 matches at 13 bases. Germline V CDR1 and CDR2: SGHRS, YFSETQ. V was clipped by 1 base and J by 4 bases; unmatched bases: 14. The CDR3 is 19 amino acids. The CDR3 loop is CASSLSVPGLAGNIYEQYF. The DNA of the CDR3 is TGCGCCAGCAGCTTGAGCGTACCGGGACTAGCGGGGAACATTTACGAGCAGTACTTC. Using reference TRBV5-1 and TRBJ2-7 for the parts outside the CDR3, the full variable domain is KAGVTQTPRYLIKTRGQQVTLSCSPISGHRSVSWYQQTPGQGLQFLFEYFSETQRNKGNFPGRFSGRQFSNSRSEMNVSTLELGDSALYLCASSLSVPGLAGNIYEQYFGPGTRLTVT.

In this sample, this clonotype turned up a few times. V gene TRBV20-1 combines with J gene TRBJ2-7, with D possibly TRBD2 on 6 matching bases. Germline values: CDR1 DFQATT, CDR2 SNEGSKA (reference sequence). Deletions cut 5 bases from V and 2 bases from J, with 16 bases between. The CDR3 is 14 residues long. Here the CDR3 reads CSADLPRLAYEQYF. CDR3 coding DNA: TGCAGTGCTGACTTACCCCGACTAGCCTACGAGCAGTACTTC.

The gene calls are TRBV29-1 and TRBJ1-2; D gene unclear. The CDR3 spans 11 residues. V shed 4 bases and J shed 8 bases, with 11 bases lying between them. From germline, CDR1 is SQVTM and CDR2 ANQGSEA. CDR3 nucleotides: TGCAGCGTTGGAGAAGTGGGGGGCTACACCTTC. It is translated as CSVGEVGGYTF.

The rearrangement uses TRBV7-2 and TRBJ2-7; TRBD2 matches 7 bases. V lost 2 bases and J lost 1; bases outside the gene matches: 8. Germline V gene data show CDR1 as SGHTA and CDR2 as FQGNSA. The CDR3 loop spans 16 amino acids. The CDR3 DNA is TGTGCCAGCAGCTTATATGGTCGGGGAGGGTCCTACGAGCAGTACTTC. Translation: CASSLYGRGGSYEQYF.

This clonotype was seen repeatedly, ten times or more. V and J are TRBV20-1 and TRBJ2-1, with 10 bases fitting TRBD2. CDR3 length equals 17 residues. Germline loops: CDR1 DFQATT, CDR2 SNEGSKA (reference sequence). The junction had 8 bases not matched to a gene; V was cut back by 0 bases and J by 3 bases. The CDR3 bases are TGCAGTGCTAGAGATCCCGCTACTAGCGGGAACTACAATGAGCAGTTCTTC. This sequence encodes CSARDPATSGNYNEQFF.

The V and J genes are TRBV4-3 and TRBJ2-5; 8 bases match TRBD1. The end of the DNA aligns better with TRBJ2-7, so the J call may be wrong. Germline V lookup: CDR1 LGHNA, CDR2 YSLEER. The CDR3 spans 15 residues. CDR3 DNA sequence: TGCGCCAGCAGCCAAAAGACAGGGGACACCTACGAGCAGTACTTC. This sequence encodes CASSQKTGDTYEQYF.

J is TRBJ2-7 and V is TRBV7-2, with D unresolved. V was trimmed by 5 bases and J by 6 bases, leaving 8 bases between them. Germline loops: CDR1 SGHTA, CDR2 FQGNSA. The CDR3 loop spans 11 amino acids. Here the CDR3 reads CASSAHSEQYF. The CDR3 DNA reads as TGTGCCAGCAGCGCTCACTCCGAGCAGTACTTC.

This clonotype came up a few times. V and J are TRBV20-1 and TRBJ2-7, with TRBD1 identical over 9 bases. CDR1 DFQATT and CDR2 SNEGSKA come from the germline V gene (reference sequence). After removal of 3 bases from V and 4 bases from J, the junction contained 7 bases not matched to a gene. The CDR3 covers 14 residues. The CDR3 region has the DNA TGCAGTGCTAGGACGGGGACAGGGCTTTACGAGCAGTACTTC. Protein sequence: CSARTGTGLYEQYF.

The V and J genes are TRBV2 and TRBJ1-1; the D is unclear. V lost 7 bases and J lost 5, with 11 bases in between. The CDR3 runs 12 residues. Per germline, CDR1 SNHLY and CDR2 FYNNEI. The CDR3 loop reads CASKGFVTEAFF. The DNA of the CDR3 is TGTGCCAGCAAGGGCTTTGTTACTGAAGCTTTCTTT.

This chain joins TRBV7-2 and TRBJ2-1; the D is unclear. The germline V gene encodes CDR1 SGHTA and CDR2 FQGNSA. This CDR3 spans 14 amino acids. The V gene lost 0 bases and the J gene lost 8 bases, with 11 bases spanning the gap. The CDR3 sequence is CASSLASKSHEQFF. In DNA, the CDR3 is TGTGCCAGCAGCTTAGCCTCTAAGTCCCATGAGCAGTTCTTC.

This chain connects TRBV12-3 or TRBV12-4 to TRBJ1-2; D is possibly TRBD1 (6 bases). V lost 3 bases, J lost 6 bases, and 26 bases lay in between. The CDR3 loop spans 18 amino acids. This chain's CDR3 is CASSLSDRRGDNPHGYTF. The CDR3 region has the DNA TGTGCCAGCAGTTTGTCCGACAGGCGAGGAGACAATCCCCATGGCTACACCTTC.

This clonotype appeared a few times. CDR3 nucleotide sequence: TGTGCCAGCAGCCAAGCTAGCGGGAAAAACATTCAGTACTTC. It specifies CASSQASGKNIQYF. The rearrangement links TRBV4-2 to TRBJ2-4; 8 bases are a match to TRBD2. Trimming cost V 1 base and J 4 bases; bases outside gene matches: 0. Germline assignment: CDR1 LGHNA and CDR2 YNFKEQ. The CDR3 contains 14 residues.

The chain carries TRBV18 and TRBJ1-2, with 12 bases lining up with TRBD1. In germline, CDR1 is KGHSH, CDR2 LQKENI. The CDR3 has 15 amino acids. J lost 8 bases, V lost 3 bases, and 7 bases had no gene match. The CDR3 is CASSPGQGALEGYTF. For the CDR3, the DNA is TGTGCCAGCTCACCGGGACAGGGGGCCTTGGAAGGCTACACCTTC.

This clonotype has only a few counts. This chain connects TRBV30 to TRBJ1-5; 10 positions agree with TRBD1. The CDR3 sequence is 13 residues long. The germline V gene encodes CDR1 GTSNPN and CDR2 SVGIG (reference sequence). V lost 1 base and J lost 6; bases outside the gene matches: 0. CDR3 DNA: TGTGCCTGGAGTGGGACAGGGGGTCAGCCCCAGCATTTT. As protein: CAWSGTGGQPQHF. The variable domain in full, with the rest retrieved from reference TRBV30 and TRBJ1-5, is SQTIHQWPATLVQPVGSPLSLECTVEGTSNPNLYWYRQAAGRGLQLLFYSVGIGQISSEVPQNLSASRPQDRQFILSSKKLLLSDSGFYLCAWSGTGGQPQHFGDGTRLSIL.

This clonotype was counted only a few times. CDR3 region: CASSPGDGSSDTQYF. The CDR3 DNA reads TGCGCCAGCAGCCCGGGGGACGGATCATCAGATACGCAGTATTTT. The gene calls are TRBV5-1 and TRBJ2-3, with D possibly matching TRBD2 (6 bases). Germline V lookup: CDR1 SGHRS, CDR2 YFSETQ. The V end lost 4 bases, the J end lost 4 bases, and 16 bases lay between the germline ends. CDR3 length equals 15 residues. The variable domain in full, completed from reference TRBV5-1 and TRBJ2-3, reads KAGVTQTPRYLIKTRGQQVTLSCSPISGHRSVSWYQQTPGQGLQFLFEYFSETQRNKGNFPGRFSGRQFSNSRSEMNVSTLELGDSALYLCASSPGDGSSDTQYFGPGTRLTVL.

This clonotype was observed a few times. The genes are TRBV7-9 and TRBJ1-4; D ambiguous. Germline V gives CDR1 SEHNR, CDR2 FQNEAQ (reference sequence). This CDR3 spans 15 amino acids. Trimming took off 2 bases at V and 0 bases at J, with 7 bases between the two ends. CDR3 DNA sequence: TGTGCCAGCAGCTTAAGCGCAACAACTAATGAAAAACTGTTTTTT. Encoded protein: CASSLSATTNEKLFF.

The rearrangement uses TRBV20-1 and TRBJ2-7; TRBD1 might be the D (6 bases). The J call is doubtful: the DNA matches TRBJ2-5 better. This CDR3 is built from 12 residues. Germline V CDR1 and CDR2: DFQATT, SNEGSKA (reference sequence). The CDR3: CSATQGRETQYF. CDR3 in DNA: TGCAGTGCGACACAGGGTCGGGAGACCCAGTACTTC.

The chain combines TRBV27 with TRBJ2-7; D is perhaps TRBD2 (5 bases). The CDR3 covers 14 residues. The germline V gene has CDR1 MNHEY and CDR2 SMNVEV (reference sequence). V was pared by 7 bases and J by 6 bases, with 19 bases between. The CDR3 region has the DNA TGTGCCAGCAAAAGCTCGGCAGGCCGGGGCGAGCAGTACTTC. This gives the protein CASKSSAGRGEQYF.

The chain combines TRBV19 with TRBJ1-5, with unresolved D. Trimming pared 3 bases from V and 1 base from J, leaving 10 bases between. The CDR3 covers 15 residues. CDR1 LNHDA and CDR2 SQIVND come from the germline V gene (reference sequence). The CDR3, as DNA: TGTGCCAGTAGTATTTCCCGAGACAGCAATCAGCCCCAGCATTTT. Residues: CASSISRDSNQPQHF.